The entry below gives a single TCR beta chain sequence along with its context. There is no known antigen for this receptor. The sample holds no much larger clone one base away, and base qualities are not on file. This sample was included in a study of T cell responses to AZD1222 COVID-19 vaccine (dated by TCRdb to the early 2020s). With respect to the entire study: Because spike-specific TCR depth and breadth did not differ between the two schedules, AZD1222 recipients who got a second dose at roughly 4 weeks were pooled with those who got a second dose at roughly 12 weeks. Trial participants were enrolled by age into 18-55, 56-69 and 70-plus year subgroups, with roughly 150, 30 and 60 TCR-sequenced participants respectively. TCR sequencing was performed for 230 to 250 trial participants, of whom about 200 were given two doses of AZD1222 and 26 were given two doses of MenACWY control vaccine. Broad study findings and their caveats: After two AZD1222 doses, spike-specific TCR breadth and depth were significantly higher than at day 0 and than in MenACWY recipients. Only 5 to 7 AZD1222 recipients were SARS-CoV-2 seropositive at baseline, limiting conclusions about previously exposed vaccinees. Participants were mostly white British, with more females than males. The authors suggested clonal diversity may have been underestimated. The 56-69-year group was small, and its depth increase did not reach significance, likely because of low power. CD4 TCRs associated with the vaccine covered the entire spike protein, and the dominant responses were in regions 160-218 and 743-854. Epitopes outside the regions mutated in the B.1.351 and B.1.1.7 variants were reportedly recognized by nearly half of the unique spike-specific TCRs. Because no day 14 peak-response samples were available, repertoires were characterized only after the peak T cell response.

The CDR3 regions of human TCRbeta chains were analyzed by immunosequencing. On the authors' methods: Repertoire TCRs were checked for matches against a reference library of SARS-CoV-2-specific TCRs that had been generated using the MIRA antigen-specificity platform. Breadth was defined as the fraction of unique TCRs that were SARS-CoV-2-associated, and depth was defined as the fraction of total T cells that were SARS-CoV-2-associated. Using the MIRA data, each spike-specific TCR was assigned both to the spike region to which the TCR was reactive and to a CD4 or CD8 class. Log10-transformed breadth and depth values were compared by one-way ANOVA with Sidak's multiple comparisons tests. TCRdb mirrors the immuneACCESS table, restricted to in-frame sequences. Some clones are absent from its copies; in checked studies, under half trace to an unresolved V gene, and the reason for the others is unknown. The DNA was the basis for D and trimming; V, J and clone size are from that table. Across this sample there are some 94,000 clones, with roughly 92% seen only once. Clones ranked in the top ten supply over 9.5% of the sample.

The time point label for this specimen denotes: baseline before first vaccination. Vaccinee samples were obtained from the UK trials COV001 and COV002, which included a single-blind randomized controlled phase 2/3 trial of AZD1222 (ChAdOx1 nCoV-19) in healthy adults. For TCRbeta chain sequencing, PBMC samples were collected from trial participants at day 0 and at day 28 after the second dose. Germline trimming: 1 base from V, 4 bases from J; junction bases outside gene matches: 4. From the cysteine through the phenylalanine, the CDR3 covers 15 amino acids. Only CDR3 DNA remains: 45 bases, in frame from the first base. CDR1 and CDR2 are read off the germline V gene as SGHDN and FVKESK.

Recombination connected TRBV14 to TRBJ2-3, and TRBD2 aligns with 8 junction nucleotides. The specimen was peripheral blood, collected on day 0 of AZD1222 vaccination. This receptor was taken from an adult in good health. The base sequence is TGTGCCAGCAGCCAAGTCTCAGCGGGAGCAGATACGCAGTATTTT. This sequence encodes CASSQVSAGADTQYF.